This T cell receptor (beta chain) was retrieved from a study of T cells in pancreatic ductal adenocarcinoma. Regarding the study as a whole: Tumor and blood clonality did not differ significantly, about 0.12 versus 0.079.

Generated by immunoSEQ multiplex PCR, the TCRdb table keeps only in-frame clones and is missing some. This sample yields about 98,000 clones, of which nearly 95% are seen a single time; 3.1% belongs to the top ten. Surgery without prior neoadjuvant therapy was the treatment of the selected pancreatic ductal adenocarcinoma patients. On this clone: Its antigen remains unknown.

V was pared by 1 base and J by 2 bases, with 3 bases of the junction left unmatched. There are 15 residues in the CDR3. The germline gives CDR1 KGHSH, CDR2 LQKENI. This sequence originates from a human donor with pancreatic ductal adenocarcinoma. The rearrangement uses TRBV18 and TRBJ2-7, with TRBD2 matching over 9 bases. The sequencing input was PBMCs. Here the CDR3 DNA reads TGTGCCAGCTCACCACTAGCGGGAGCCCCCTACGAGCAGTACTTC. Translating gives CASSPLAGAPYEQYF. Combining the CDR3 with reference TRBV18 and TRBJ2-7 gives the whole variable domain NAGVMQNPRHLVRRRGQEARLRCSPMKGHSHVYWYRQLPEEGLKFMVYLQKENIIDESGMPKERFSAEFPKEGPSILRIQQVVRGDSAAYFCASSPLAGAPYEQYFGPGTRLTVT.